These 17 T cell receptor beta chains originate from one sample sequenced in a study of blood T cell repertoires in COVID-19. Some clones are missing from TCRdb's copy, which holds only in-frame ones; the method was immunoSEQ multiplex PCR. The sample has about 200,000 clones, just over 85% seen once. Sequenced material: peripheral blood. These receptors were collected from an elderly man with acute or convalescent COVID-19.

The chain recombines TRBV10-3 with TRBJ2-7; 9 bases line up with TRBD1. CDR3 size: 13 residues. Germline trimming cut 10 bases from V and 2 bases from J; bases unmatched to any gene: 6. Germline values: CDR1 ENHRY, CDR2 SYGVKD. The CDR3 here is CATGQGQPYEQYV. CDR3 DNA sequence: TGTGCCACTGGACAGGGGCAACCCTACGAGCAGTACGTC.

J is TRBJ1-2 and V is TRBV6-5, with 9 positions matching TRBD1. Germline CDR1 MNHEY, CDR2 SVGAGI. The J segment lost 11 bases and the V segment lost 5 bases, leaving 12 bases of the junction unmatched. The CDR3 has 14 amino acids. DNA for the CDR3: TGTGCCAGCAGTAAGGACCCCCGGGACAGGGAATACACCTTC. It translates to CASSKDPRDREYTF.

CDR3 sequence (DNA): TGTGCCAGCAGCTTAGTTGGGCCAGCGGAGAGGGCTCGCACAGATACGCAGTATTTT. This translates into CASSLVGPAERARTDTQYF. The V gene is TRBV7-2, the J gene TRBJ2-3; D might be TRBD2 (5 bases). Germline CDR1 SGHTA, CDR2 FQGNSA. This CDR3 has 19 residues. V lost 1 base and J lost 1, with 21 bases in between.

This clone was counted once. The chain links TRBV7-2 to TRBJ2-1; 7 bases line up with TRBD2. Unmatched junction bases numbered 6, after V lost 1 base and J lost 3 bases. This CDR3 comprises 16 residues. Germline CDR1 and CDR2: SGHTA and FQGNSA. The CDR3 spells CASSLVYSGGYNEQFF. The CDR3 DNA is TGTGCCAGCAGCTTAGTTTATTCGGGAGGCTACAATGAGCAGTTCTTC.

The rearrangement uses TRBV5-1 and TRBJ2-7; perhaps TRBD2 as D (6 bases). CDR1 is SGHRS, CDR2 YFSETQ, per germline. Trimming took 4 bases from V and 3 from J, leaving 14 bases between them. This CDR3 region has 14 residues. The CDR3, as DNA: TGCGCCAGCAGCCCCGGGGGAAGCTACTACGAGCAGTACGTC. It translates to CASSPGGSYYEQYV.

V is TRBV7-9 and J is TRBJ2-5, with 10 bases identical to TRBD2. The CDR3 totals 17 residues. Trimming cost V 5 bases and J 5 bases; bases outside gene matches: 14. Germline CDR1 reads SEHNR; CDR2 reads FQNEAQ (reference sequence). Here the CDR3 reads CASSPTGLAIKDETQYF. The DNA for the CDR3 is TGTGCCAGCAGCCCCACGGGACTAGCGATCAAAGATGAGACCCAGTACTTC.

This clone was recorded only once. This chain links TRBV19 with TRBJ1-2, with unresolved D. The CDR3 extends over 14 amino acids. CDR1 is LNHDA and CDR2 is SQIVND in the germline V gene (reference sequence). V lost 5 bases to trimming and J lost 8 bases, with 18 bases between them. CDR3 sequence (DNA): TGTGCCAGTAGTTCCCGTTGGAGGCTAAGGGGCTACACCTTC. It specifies CASSSRWRLRGYTF.

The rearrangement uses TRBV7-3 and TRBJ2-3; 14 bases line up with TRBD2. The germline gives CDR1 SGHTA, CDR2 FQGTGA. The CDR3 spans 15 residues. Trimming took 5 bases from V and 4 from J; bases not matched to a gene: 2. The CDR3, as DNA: TGTGCCAGCAGCCAGGGACTAGCGGGAGCAGATACGCAGTATTTT. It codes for CASSQGLAGADTQYF.

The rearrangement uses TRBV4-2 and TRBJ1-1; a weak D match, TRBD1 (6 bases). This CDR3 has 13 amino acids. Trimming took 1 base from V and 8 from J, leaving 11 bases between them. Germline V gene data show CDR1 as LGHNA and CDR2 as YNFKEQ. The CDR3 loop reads CASSQGNGQEAFF. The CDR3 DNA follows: TGTGCCAGCAGCCAAGGTAACGGACAGGAAGCTTTCTTT.

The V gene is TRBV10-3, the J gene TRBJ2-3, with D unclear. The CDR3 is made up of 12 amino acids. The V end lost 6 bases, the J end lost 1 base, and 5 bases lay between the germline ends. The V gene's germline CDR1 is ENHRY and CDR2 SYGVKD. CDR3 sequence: CAIRGGTDTQYF. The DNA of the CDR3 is TGTGCCATCAGGGGCGGCACAGATACGCAGTATTTT.

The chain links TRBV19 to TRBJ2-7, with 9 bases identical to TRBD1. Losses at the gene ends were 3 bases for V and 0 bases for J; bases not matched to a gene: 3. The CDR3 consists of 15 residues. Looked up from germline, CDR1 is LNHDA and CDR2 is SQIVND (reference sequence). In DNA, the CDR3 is TGTGCCAGTAGTATTGAGGGACAGGGCTCCTACGAGCAGTACTTC. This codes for CASSIEGQGSYEQYF. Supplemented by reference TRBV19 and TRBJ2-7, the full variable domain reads DGGITQSPKYLFRKEGQNVTLSCEQNLNHDAMYWYRQDPGQGLRLIYYSQIVNDFQKGDIAEGYSVSREKKESFPLTVTSAQKNPTAFYLCASSIEGQGSYEQYFGPGTRLTVT.

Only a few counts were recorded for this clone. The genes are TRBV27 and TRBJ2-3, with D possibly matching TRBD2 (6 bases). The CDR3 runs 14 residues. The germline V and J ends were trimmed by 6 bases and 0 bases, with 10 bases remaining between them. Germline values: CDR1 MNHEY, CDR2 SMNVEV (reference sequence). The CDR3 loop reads CASRNSGSTDTQYF. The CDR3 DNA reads TGTGCCAGCAGGAATAGCGGAAGCACAGATACGCAGTATTTT.

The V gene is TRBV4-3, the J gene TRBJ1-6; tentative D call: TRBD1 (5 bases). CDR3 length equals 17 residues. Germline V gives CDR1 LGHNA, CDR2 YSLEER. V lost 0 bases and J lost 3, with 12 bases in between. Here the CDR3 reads CASSQESGTGYNSPLHF. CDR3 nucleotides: TGCGCCAGCAGCCAAGAATCCGGAACAGGCTATAATTCACCCCTCCACTTT.

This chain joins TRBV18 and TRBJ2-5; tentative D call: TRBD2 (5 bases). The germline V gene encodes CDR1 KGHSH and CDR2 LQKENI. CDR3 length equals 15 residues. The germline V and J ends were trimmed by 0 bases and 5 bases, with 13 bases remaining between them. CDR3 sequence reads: CASSPPSGMGETQYF. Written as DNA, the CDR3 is TGTGCCAGCTCACCACCCAGCGGTATGGGGGAGACCCAGTACTTC.

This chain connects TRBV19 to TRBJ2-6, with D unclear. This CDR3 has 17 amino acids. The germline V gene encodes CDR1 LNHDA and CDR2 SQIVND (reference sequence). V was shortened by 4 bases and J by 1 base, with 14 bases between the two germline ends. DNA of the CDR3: TGTGCCAGTAGTACTCCCTTACTTGTATCTGGGGCCAACGTCCTGACTTTC. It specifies CASSTPLLVSGANVLTF.

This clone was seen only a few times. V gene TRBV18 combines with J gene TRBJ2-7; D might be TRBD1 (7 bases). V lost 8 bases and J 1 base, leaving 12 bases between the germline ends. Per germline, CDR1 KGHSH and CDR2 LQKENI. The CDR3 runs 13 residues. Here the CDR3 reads CASRRGESYEQYF. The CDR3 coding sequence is TGTGCCAGCCGCAGGGGGGAATCCTACGAGCAGTACTTC.

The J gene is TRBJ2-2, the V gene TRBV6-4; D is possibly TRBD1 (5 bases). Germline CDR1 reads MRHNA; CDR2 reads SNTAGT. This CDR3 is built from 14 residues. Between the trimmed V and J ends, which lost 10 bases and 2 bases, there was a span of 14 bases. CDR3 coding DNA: TGTGCCACGGCCCAGGGATTCAACACCGGGGAGCTGTTTTTT. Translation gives CATAQGFNTGELFF.